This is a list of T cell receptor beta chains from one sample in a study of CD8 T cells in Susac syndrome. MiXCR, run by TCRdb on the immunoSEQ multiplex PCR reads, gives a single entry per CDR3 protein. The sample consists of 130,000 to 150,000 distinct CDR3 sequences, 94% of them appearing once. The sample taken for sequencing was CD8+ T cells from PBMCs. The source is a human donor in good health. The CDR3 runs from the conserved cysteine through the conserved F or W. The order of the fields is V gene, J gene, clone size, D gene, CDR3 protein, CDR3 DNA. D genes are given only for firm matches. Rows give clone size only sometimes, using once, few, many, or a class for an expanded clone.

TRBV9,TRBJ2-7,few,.,CASSAGGYEQYF,TGTGCCAGCAGCGCCGGGGGATACGAGCAGTACTTC
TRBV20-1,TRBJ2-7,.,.,CSATLRDLSYEQYF,TGCAGTGCGACCCTGAGGGATCTCTCCTACGAGCAGTACTTC
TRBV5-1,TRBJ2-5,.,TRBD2,CASSFSGAPQETQYF,TGCGCCAGCAGCTTCAGCGGGGCCCCCCAAGAGACCCAGTACTTC
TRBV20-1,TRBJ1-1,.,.,CSARRPRGYTEAFF,TGCAGTGCTAGACGGCCTCGGGGATACACTGAAGCTTTCTTT
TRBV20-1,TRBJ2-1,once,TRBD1,CSAHDRGNEQFF,TGCAGTGCGCATGACAGGGGGAATGAGCAGTTCTTC
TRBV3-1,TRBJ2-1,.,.,CASRPESLQGDNEQFF,TGTGCCAGCAGGCCGGAGAGTTTACAGGGTGACAATGAGCAGTTCTTC
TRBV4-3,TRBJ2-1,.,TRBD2,CASSQEVVAGPPYNEQFF,TGCGCCAGCAGCCAAGAGGTAGTAGCGGGACCCCCCTACAATGAGCAGTTCTTC
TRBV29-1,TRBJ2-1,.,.,CSAINRASSYNEQFF,TGCAGCGCCATTAACAGGGCCAGCTCCTACAATGAGCAGTTCTTC
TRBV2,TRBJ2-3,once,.,CASIDPGVSTDTQYF,TGTGCCAGCATAGACCCGGGGGTTAGCACAGATACGCAGTATTTT
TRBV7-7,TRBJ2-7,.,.,CASSLKEAYEQYF,TGTGCTAGCAGCTTAAAGGAAGCCTACGAGCAGTACTTC
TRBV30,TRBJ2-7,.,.,CAWSVGTSYEQYF,TGTGCCTGGAGTGTGGGAACCTCCTACGAGCAGTACTTC
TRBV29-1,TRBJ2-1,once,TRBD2,CSVEGLEDQDEQFF,TGCAGCGTTGAGGGACTAGAGGATCAGGATGAGCAGTTCTTC
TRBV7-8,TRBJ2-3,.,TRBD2,CASSLPLAGLTDTQYF,TGTGCCAGCAGCTTACCCCTAGCGGGACTCACAGATACGCAGTATTTT
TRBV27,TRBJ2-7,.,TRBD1,CASSLDRVGEQYF,TGTGCCAGCAGTCTCGACAGGGTAGGCGAGCAGTACTTC
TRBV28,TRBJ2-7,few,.,CASSFVGSYEQYF,TGTGCCAGCAGTTTTGTGGGCTCCTACGAGCAGTACTTC
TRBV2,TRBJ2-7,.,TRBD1,CASSPDRGDPYEQYF,TGTGCCAGCAGCCCCGACAGGGGAGATCCCTACGAGCAGTACTTC
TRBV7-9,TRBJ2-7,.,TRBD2,CASSFLADEQYF,TGTGCCAGCAGCTTTCTAGCGGACGAGCAGTACTTC
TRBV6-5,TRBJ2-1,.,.,CASSYSEGIYNEQFF,TGTGCCAGCAGTTACTCGGAGGGGATATACAATGAGCAGTTCTTC
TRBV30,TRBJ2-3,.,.,CAWSVNPLFADTQYF,TGTGCCTGGAGTGTAAACCCTTTGTTCGCAGATACGCAGTATTTT
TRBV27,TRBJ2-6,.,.,CASSRPGANVLTF,TGTGCCAGCAGTCGACCTGGGGCCAACGTCCTGACTTTC
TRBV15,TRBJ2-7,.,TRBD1,CATSNIPTGGYEQYF,TGTGCCACCAGCAATATACCGACAGGGGGCTACGAGCAGTACTTC
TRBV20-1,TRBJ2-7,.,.,CSARVQGVGEQYF,TGCAGTGCTAGAGTTCAGGGTGTGGGCGAGCAGTACTTC
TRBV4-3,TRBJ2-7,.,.,CASSHDTGSSYEQYF,TGCGCCAGCAGCCACGATACAGGGTCATCCTACGAGCAGTACTTC
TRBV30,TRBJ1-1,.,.,CASRGGLNTEAFF,TGTGCCAGCAGGGGCGGGTTGAACACTGAAGCTTTCTTT
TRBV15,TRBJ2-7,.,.,CATKTQGNYEQYF,TGTGCCACCAAAACCCAGGGGAACTACGAGCAGTACTTC
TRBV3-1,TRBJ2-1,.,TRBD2,CASSKAGSEQFF,TGTGCCAGCAGCAAAGCGGGAAGTGAGCAGTTCTTC
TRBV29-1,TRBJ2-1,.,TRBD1,CSVDRVNNEQFF,TGCAGCGTGGACAGGGTTAACAATGAGCAGTTCTTC
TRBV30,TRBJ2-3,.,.,CAWKPLGDTQYF,TGTGCCTGGAAACCTTTAGGAGATACGCAGTATTTT
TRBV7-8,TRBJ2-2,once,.,CASSHRATGELFF,TGTGCCAGCAGCCACCGGGCCACCGGGGAGCTGTTTTTT
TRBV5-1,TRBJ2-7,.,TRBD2,CASSPTSGRFEQYF,TGCGCCAGCAGCCCGACTAGCGGGAGATTCGAGCAGTACTTC
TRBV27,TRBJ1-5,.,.,CASSFWGQPQHF,TGTGCCAGCAGTTTCTGGGGACAGCCCCAGCATTTT
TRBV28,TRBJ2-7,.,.,CASNQSDEQYF,TGTGCCAGCAACCAATCGGACGAGCAGTACTTC
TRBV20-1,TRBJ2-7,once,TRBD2,CSASPSGAYEQYF,TGCAGTGCTAGTCCCAGCGGGGCCTACGAGCAGTACTTC
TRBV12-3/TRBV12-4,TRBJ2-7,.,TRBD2,CASSGWREHSYEQYF,TGTGCCAGCAGTGGATGGCGGGAGCACTCCTACGAGCAGTACTTC
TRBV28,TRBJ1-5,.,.,CASSSLQPQHF,TGTGCCAGCAGTTCACTACAGCCCCAGCATTTT
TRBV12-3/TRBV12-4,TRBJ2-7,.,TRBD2,CATRGGVHEQYF,TGTGCCACCCGGGGAGGGGTCCACGAGCAGTACTTC
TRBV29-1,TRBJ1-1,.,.,CSVEMQGYTEAFF,TGCAGCGTTGAAATGCAGGGGTACACTGAAGCTTTCTTT
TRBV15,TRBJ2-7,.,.,CATSGRDSFYEQYF,TGTGCCACCAGCGGCAGGGACTCCTTCTACGAGCAGTACTTC
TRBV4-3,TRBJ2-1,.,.,CASSQESSAYNEQFF,TGCGCCAGCAGCCAAGAGTCTAGCGCCTACAATGAGCAGTTCTTC